Sequencing of this T cell receptor (beta chain) was carried out in a study of cytomegalovirus exposure and HLA in healthy donors. Germline CDR1 and CDR2: LGHNA and YNFKEQ. This CDR3 contains 15 residues. V lost 1 base and J 4 bases, leaving 13 bases between the germline ends. This clone was counted between two and nine times. The PCR employed 60 Vbeta primers together with 13 Jbeta primers. Assay: immunoSEQ multiplex PCR; the TCRdb copy retains only in-frame clones and omits some. This table has roughly 190,000 clones, over 65% appearing once. The TCR originated in a woman under 40 in good health and CMV-seronegative. Sequenced material: PBMCs. The chain joins TRBV4-2 to TRBJ2-5; possibly TRBD2 for D (5 bases). CDR3 sequence: CASSQGVWESETQYF. CDR3 DNA sequence: TGTGCCAGCAGCCAAGGGGTCTGGGAGTCAGAGACCCAGTACTTC.